Following are 14 T cell receptor beta chains from one sample sequenced in a study of spatial heterogeneity in lung cancer. Sample time point: sample taken at primary tumor resection. Tumor, nontumor lung or frozen PBMC supplied whole RNA that was sequenced unsorted. TCRdb re-derived calls from the 5' RACE reads in MiXCR, one entry per CDR3 protein. The sample yields 85,000 to 100,000 distinct CDR3 sequences, roughly 12% seen once. Material: PBMCs, obtained at surgery. The receptors shown here come from a male donor with early-stage non-small cell lung cancer.

The chain links TRBV6-5 to TRBJ2-5; weak D call: TRBD2 (5 bases). The ends were cut back, 5 bases at V and 7 bases at J, with 17 bases in the middle. The CDR3 totals 14 residues. CDR1 MNHEY and CDR2 SVGAGI come from the germline V gene. This CDR3 is CASSREASSGTQYF. The CDR3 DNA reads as TGTGCCAGCAGTCGTGAGGCTAGCTCTGGGACCCAGTACTTC.

This chain connects TRBV10-3 to TRBJ2-2; 12 positions agree with TRBD2. The length of the CDR3 is 16 residues. V was pared by 6 bases and J by 0 bases, with 2 bases of the junction left unmatched. Germline V gene data show CDR1 as ENHRY and CDR2 as SYGVKD. The CDR3 region has the DNA TGTGCCATCAGCGCTAGCGGGGGGGCGAACACCGGGGAGCTGTTTTTT. Translated, it gives CAISASGGANTGELFF.

The rearrangement joins TRBV28 to TRBJ2-7, with TRBD1 matching 9 bases. Germline trimming cut 5 bases from V and 3 bases from J; bases unmatched to any gene: 5. This CDR3 region has 14 residues. Germline CDR1 is MDHEN and CDR2 is SYDVKM. The chain's CDR3 is CASSATGQGYEQYF. DNA of the CDR3: TGTGCCAGCAGTGCCACGGGACAGGGCTACGAGCAGTACTTC.

This clonotype was seen many times. J is TRBJ1-1 and V is TRBV7-8; D is ambiguous. The germline CDR1 and CDR2 sequences are SGHVS and FQNEAQ. The CDR3 extends over 14 amino acids. Trimming cost V 8 bases and J 1 base, with 14 bases left between them. CDR3 residues: CASSPAPANTEAFF. DNA of the CDR3: TGTGCCAGCTCCCCGGCTCCAGCGAACACTGAAGCTTTCTTT.

This clonotype has a count of ten or more. This sequence joins TRBV5-1 and TRBJ2-3, with 10 bases that match TRBD2. The CDR3 is 15 residues long. In germline, CDR1 is SGHRS, CDR2 YFSETQ. J was trimmed by 1 base and V by 6 bases; bases with no gene match: 5. CDR3 DNA sequence: TGCGCCAGCATGGAGCGGGGGGGCCGCACAGATACGCAGTATTTT. Its translation is CASMERGGRTDTQYF.

This clonotype was seen a handful of times. The chain is built from TRBV7-2 and TRBJ1-1; the match to TRBD1 covers 8 bases. The CDR3 runs to 15 residues. Germline CDR1 reads SGHTA; CDR2 reads FQGNSA. V shed 4 bases and J 5 bases; nucleotides not matched to a gene: 9. This CDR3 is CASSSVYRGATEAFF. DNA for the CDR3: TGTGCCAGCAGCTCCGTATACAGGGGGGCGACTGAAGCTTTCTTT.

The rearrangement links TRBV25-1 to TRBJ1-1, with D possibly matching TRBD1 (6 bases). The CDR3 loop spans 14 amino acids. The V gene's germline CDR1 is MGHDK and CDR2 SYGVNS. Trimming cost V 5 bases and J 5 bases, with 15 bases left between them. The CDR3, as DNA: TGTGCCAGCAGTATCCCAGGGGAGGGGACTGAAGCTTTCTTT. Protein sequence: CASSIPGEGTEAFF.

This clonotype was detected many times. CDR3 amino acids: CSVEGGSGQPQHF. DNA of the CDR3: TGCAGCGTTGAAGGCGGTTCTGGTCAGCCCCAGCATTTT. The chain combines TRBV29-1 with TRBJ1-5; no clear D. The CDR3 sequence is 13 residues long. Germline V lookup: CDR1 SQVTM, CDR2 ANQGSEA. The V gene lost 1 base and the J gene lost 6 bases, with 10 bases spanning the gap.

This clonotype was counted a few times. V and J are TRBV4-3 and TRBJ1-5; D is uncertain. Trimming removed 0 bases from V and 0 bases from J, with 3 bases in between. Germline V gene sequence: CDR1 LGHNA, CDR2 YSLEER. This CDR3 is 14 amino acids long. CDR3 DNA sequence: TGCGCCAGCAGCCAAGAAGTTAGCAATCAGCCCCAGCATTTT. It codes for CASSQEVSNQPQHF.

This clonotype was recorded at least ten times. The V and J genes are TRBV10-3 and TRBJ1-1; 11 positions match TRBD1. The CDR3 runs 16 residues. V dropped 5 bases and J dropped 4; count of bases not matched to a gene: 9. Per germline, CDR1 ENHRY and CDR2 SYGVKD. The chain's CDR3 is CAISPQGQGVSTEAFF. The CDR3 DNA reads as TGTGCCATCAGTCCCCAGGGACAGGGGGTTAGCACTGAAGCTTTCTTT.

This clonotype was counted only a few times. The chain links TRBV27 to TRBJ2-1; D is uncertain. The germline CDR1 and CDR2 sequences are MNHEY and SMNVEV (reference sequence). Trimming stripped 5 bases from V and 7 bases from J, with 9 bases between. The CDR3 totals 12 residues. The DNA of the CDR3 is TGTGCCAGCAGTAATAGCCCAAATGAGCAGTTCTTC. This translates into CASSNSPNEQFF.

This clonotype has just a few counts. This rearrangement joins TRBV9 to TRBJ2-2, with 10 positions matching TRBD1. The CDR3 is 16 residues long. Germline-derived CDR1 and CDR2 are SGDLS and YYNGEE. V lost 3 bases, J lost 7 bases, and 9 bases stayed unmatched. The CDR3 DNA sequence: TGTGCCAGCAGCGCTTCCGGGACAGGGGATGGCGGGGAGCTGTTTTTT. Protein sequence: CASSASGTGDGGELFF. The full variable domain, with the rest looked up from reference TRBV9 and TRBJ2-2, is DSGVTQTPKHLITATGQRVTLRCSPRSGDLSVYWYQQSLDQGLQFLIQYYNGEERAKGNILERFSAQQFPDLHSELNLSSLELGDSALYFCASSASGTGDGGELFFGEGSRLTVL.

The chain employs TRBV6-5 and TRBJ2-7; D ambiguous. V shed 4 bases and J shed 9 bases, with 13 bases lying between them. From germline, CDR1 is MNHEY and CDR2 SVGAGI. The CDR3 is 12 residues long. The CDR3 is CASSSQLAGQYF. CDR3 in DNA: TGTGCCAGCAGTTCCCAGTTGGCCGGGCAGTACTTC.

This clonotype was seen a few times. This chain joins TRBV6-5 and TRBJ2-3, with TRBD2 matching 7 bases. J lost 2 bases, V lost 8 bases, and 4 bases had no gene match. The CDR3 is 13 amino acids. Germline lookup yields CDR1 MNHEY and CDR2 SVGAGI. The CDR3 region is CASGRALTDTQYF. The CDR3 nucleotides are TGTGCCAGCGGGAGGGCCCTCACAGATACGCAGTATTTT.